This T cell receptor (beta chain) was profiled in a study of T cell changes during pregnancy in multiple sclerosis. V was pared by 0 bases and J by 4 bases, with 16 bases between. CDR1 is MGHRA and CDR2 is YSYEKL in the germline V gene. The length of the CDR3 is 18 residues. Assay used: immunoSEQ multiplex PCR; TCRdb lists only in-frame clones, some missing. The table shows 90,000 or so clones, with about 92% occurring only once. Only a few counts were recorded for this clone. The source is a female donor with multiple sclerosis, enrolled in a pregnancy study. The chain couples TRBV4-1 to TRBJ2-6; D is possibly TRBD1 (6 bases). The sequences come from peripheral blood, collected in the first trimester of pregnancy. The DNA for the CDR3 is TGCGCCAGCAGCCAAGATAACGCCGACAGGCGGGGGGCCAACGTCCTGACTTTC. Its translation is CASSQDNADRRGANVLTF.